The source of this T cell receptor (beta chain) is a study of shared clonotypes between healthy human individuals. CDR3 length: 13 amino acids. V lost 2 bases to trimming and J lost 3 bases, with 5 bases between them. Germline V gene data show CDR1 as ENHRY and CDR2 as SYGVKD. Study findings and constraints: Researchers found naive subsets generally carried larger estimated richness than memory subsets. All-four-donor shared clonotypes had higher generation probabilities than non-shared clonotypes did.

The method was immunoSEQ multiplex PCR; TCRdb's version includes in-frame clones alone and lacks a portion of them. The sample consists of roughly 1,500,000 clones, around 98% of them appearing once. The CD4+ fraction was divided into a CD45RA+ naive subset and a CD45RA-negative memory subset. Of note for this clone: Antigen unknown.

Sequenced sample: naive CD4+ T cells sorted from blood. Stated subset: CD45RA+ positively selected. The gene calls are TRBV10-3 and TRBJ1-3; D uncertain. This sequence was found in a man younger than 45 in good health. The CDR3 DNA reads TGTGCCATCAGTGAGGGTGGTGGAAACACCATATATTTT. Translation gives CAISEGGGNTIYF.